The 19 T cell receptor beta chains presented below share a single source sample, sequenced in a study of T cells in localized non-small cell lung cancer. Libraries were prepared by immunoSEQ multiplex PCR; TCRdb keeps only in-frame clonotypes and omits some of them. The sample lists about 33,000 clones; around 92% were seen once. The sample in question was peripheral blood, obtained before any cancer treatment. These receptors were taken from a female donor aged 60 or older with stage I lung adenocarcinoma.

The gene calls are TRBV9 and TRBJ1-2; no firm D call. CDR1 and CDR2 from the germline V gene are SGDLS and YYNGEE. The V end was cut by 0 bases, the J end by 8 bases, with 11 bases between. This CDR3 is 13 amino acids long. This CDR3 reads CASSVELLGGYTF. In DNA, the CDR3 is TGTGCCAGCAGCGTAGAACTCCTCGGGGGCTACACCTTC.

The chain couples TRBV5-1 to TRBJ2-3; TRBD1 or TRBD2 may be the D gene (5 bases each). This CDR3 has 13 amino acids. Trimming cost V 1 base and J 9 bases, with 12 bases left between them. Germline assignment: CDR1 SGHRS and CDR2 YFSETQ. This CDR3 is CASSLRDVGTQYF. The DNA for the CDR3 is TGCGCCAGCAGCTTGAGGGACGTAGGAACGCAGTATTTT.

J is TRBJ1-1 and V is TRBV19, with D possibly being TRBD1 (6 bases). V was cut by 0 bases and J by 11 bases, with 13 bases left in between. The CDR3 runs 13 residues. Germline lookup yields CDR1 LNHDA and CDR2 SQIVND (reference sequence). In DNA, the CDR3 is TGTGCCAGTAGTATAGACAGGGGCGTACGCGCTTTCTTT. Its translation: CASSIDRGVRAFF.

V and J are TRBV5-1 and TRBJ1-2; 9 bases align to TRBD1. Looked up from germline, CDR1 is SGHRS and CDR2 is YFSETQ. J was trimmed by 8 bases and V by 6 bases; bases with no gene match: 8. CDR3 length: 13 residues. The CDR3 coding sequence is TGCGCCAGCAATCCGGGACAGGGAGAAGGCTACACCTTC. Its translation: CASNPGQGEGYTF.

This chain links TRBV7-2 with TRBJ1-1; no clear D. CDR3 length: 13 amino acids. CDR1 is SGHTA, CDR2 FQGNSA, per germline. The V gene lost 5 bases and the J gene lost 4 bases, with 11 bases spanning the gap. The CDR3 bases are TGTGCCAGCAGCCTATATGAGGGCACTGAAGCTTTCTTT. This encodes CASSLYEGTEAFF.

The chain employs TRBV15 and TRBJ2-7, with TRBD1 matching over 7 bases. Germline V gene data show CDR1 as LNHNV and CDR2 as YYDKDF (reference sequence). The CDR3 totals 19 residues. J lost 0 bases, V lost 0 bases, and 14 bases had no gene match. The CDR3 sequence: CATSRDRNRGGVSSYEQYF. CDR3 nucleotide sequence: TGTGCCACCAGCAGAGATCGGAACAGGGGTGGGGTGAGCTCCTACGAGCAGTACTTC.

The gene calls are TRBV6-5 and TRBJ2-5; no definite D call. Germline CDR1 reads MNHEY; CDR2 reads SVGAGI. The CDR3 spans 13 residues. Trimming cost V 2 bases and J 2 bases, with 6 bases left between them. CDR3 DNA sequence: TGTGCCAGCAGTTACGAACAGCAAGAGACCCAGTACTTC. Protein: CASSYEQQETQYF.

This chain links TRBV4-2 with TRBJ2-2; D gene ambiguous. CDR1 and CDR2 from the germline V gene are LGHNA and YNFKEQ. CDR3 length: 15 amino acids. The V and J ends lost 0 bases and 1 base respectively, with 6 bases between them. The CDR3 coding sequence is TGTGCCAGCAGCCAAGAAAGGCGGAACACCGGGGAGCTGTTTTTT. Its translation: CASSQERRNTGELFF.

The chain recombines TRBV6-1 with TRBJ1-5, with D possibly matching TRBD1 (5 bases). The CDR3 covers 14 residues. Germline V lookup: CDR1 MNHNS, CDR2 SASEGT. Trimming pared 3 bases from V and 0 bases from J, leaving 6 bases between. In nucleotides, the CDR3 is TGTGCCAGCAGTGACAGGGATAGCAATCAGCCCCAGCATTTT. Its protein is CASSDRDSNQPQHF.

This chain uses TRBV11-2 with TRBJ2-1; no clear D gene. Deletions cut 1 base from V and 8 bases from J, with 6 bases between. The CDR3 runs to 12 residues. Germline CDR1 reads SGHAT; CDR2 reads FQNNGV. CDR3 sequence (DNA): TGTGCCAGCAGCTTAGCAAGTTATGAGCAGTTCTTC. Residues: CASSLASYEQFF.

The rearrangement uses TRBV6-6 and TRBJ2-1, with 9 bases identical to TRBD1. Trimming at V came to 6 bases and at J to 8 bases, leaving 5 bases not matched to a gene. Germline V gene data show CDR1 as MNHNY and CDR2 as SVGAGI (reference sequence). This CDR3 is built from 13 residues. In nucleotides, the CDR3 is TGTGCCAGCAGGGGAGGGACAGGGCATGAGCAGTTCTTC. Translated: CASRGGTGHEQFF.

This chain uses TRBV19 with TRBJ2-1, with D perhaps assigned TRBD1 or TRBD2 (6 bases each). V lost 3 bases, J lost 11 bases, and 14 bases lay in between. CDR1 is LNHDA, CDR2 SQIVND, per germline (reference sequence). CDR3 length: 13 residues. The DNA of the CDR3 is TGTGCCAGTAGTATTCGAACAGGGACTCAGCAGTTCTTC. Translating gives CASSIRTGTQQFF.

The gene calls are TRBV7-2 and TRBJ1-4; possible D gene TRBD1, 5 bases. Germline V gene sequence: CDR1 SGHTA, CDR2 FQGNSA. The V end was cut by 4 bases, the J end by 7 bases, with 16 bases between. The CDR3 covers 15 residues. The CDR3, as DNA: TGTGCCAGCAGCTCGACAGCCTCCGGGAGTGAAAAACTGTTTTTT. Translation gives CASSSTASGSEKLFF.

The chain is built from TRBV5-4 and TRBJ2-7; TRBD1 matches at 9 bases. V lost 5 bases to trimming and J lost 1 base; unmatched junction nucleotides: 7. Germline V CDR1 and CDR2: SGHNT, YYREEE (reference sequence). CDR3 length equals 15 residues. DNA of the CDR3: TGTGCCAGCAGAAAGGACAGGGGCGAATCCTACGAGCAGTACTTC. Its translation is CASRKDRGESYEQYF.

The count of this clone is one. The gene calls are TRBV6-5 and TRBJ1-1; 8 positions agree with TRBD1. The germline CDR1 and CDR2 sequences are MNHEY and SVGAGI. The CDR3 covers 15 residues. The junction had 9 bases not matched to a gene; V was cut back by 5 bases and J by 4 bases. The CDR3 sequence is CASSTDRGGRTEAFF. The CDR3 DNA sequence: TGTGCCAGCAGTACCGACAGGGGCGGTCGCACTGAAGCTTTCTTT.

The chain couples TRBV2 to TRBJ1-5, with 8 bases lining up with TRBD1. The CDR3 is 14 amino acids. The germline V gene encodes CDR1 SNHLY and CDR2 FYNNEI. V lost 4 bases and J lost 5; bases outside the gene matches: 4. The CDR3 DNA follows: TGTGCCAGCAGTGGGACAGGGTCCCATCAGCCCCAGCATTTT. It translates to CASSGTGSHQPQHF. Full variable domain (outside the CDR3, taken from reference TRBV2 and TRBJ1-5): EPEVTQTPSHQVTQMGQEVILRCVPISNHLYFYWYRQILGQKVEFLVSFYNNEISEKSEIFDDQFSVERPDGSNFTLKIRSTKLEDSAMYFCASSGTGSHQPQHFGDGTRLSIL.

The CDR3, as DNA: TGTGCCAGTAGTTCACAGGGGAGGACTAGCGGGGGAGAGACCCAGTACTTC. It yields the protein CASSSQGRTSGGETQYF. The rearrangement links TRBV19 to TRBJ2-5; TRBD2 matches at 13 bases. This CDR3 has 17 amino acids. Germline CDR1 LNHDA, CDR2 SQIVND (reference sequence). V lost 5 bases, J lost 4 bases, and 10 bases stayed unmatched. The whole variable domain, remainder taken from reference TRBV19 and TRBJ2-5, is DGGITQSPKYLFRKEGQNVTLSCEQNLNHDAMYWYRQDPGQGLRLIYYSQIVNDFQKGDIAEGYSVSREKKESFPLTVTSAQKNPTAFYLCASSSQGRTSGGETQYFGPGTRLLVL.

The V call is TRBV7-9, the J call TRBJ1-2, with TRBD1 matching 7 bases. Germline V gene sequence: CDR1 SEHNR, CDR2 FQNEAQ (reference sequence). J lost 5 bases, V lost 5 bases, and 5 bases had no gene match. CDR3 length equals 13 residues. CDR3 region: CASSETGAYGYTF. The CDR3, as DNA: TGTGCCAGCAGCGAAACAGGGGCATATGGCTACACCTTC.

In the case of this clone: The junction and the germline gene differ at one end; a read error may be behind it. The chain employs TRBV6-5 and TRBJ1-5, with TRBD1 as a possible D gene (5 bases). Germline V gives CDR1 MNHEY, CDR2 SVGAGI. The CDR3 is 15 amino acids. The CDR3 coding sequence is TGTGCCAGCAGTTACTCGTGGGGGAGCAGTCAGCCCCAGCATTTT. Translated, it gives CASSYSWGSSQPQHF.